The rows below give T cell receptor beta chains drawn from one sample of a study of T cells in Graves' hyperthyroidism and ophthalmopathy. TCRdb called the multiplex PCR reads again in MiXCR, with one record for every CDR3 protein. This sample yields about 480,000 distinct CDR3 sequences, of which about an eighth are seen a single time; roughly 17% belongs to the top ten. The sample was blood. The receptors stem from a woman between 18 and 29 years old with Graves' hyperthyroidism. Both conserved end residues are part of each CDR3. D genes are given only for firm matches. Some rows have no size entry. The others give once, few or many, or a class for an expanded clone.

J gene,D gene,V gene,clone size,CDR3 DNA,CDR3 protein
TRBJ2-7,TRBD1,TRBV6-1,many,TGTGCCAGTAGACCCGGGACAGGGGGATATTACGAGCAGTACTTC,CASRPGTGGYYEQYF
TRBJ1-1,-,TRBV6-6,many,TGTGCCAGCAGTTACAATGCGAAGTGGCAACTTGAAGCTTTCTTT,CASSYNAKWQLEAFF
TRBJ1-2,-,TRBV6-1,few,TGTGCCAGCAGTGAAGTTGGAGATGGAGGGACCACATACAACTTC,CASSEVGDGGTTYNF
TRBJ2-2,-,TRBV30,many,TGTGCCTGGAATTCGGGACTTAACACCGGGGAGCTGTTTTTT,CAWNSGLNTGELFF
TRBJ2-1,TRBD1,TRBV2,many,TGTGCCAGCAACCTCCGACAGGGGAAGTCGAATGAGCAGTTCTTC,CASNLRQGKSNEQFF
TRBJ1-1,-,TRBV9,-,TGTGCCAGCAGCCTAAACTATGGACTCACTGAAGCTTTCTTT,CASSLNYGLTEAFF
TRBJ2-6,-,TRBV24-1,many,TGTGCCACCAGTGATGGCAGGGCTGGGGCCAACGTCCTGACTTTC,CATSDGRAGANVLTF
TRBJ2-1,TRBD2,TRBV7-3,many,TGTGCCAGCAGTGCACTGGGACTAGCGGGAAACAATGAGCAGTTCTTC,CASSALGLAGNNEQFF
TRBJ2-1,-,TRBV7-2,many,TGTGCCACCCACCTCTACAATGAGCAGTTCTTC,CATHLYNEQFF
TRBJ2-5,-,TRBV19,-,TGTGCCAGTCGGGCACAAGAGACCCAGTACTTC,CASRAQETQYF
TRBJ2-5,-,TRBV3-1,-,TGTGCCAGCAGCCCCCCGGGGAGAGGGGGAGAGACCCAGTACTTC,CASSPPGRGGETQYF
TRBJ2-2,TRBD2,TRBV10-3,many,TGTGCCAACAGCAAAACCAGCGGGAGGCCCTCGAACACCGGGGAGCTGTTTTTT,CANSKTSGRPSNTGELFF
TRBJ2-7,-,TRBV19,few,TGTGCCAGTAGTATATCTAGGGGGACCTACGAGCAGTACTTC,CASSISRGTYEQYF
TRBJ1-1,-,TRBV4-2,many,TGTGCCAGCAGCCAAGAGGCTTGGGGAGTCGACACTGAAGCTTTCTTT,CASSQEAWGVDTEAFF
TRBJ1-1,-,TRBV12-3/TRBV12-4,many,TGTGCCAGCAGTTTCCAGAACACTGAAGCTTTCTTT,CASSFQNTEAFF
TRBJ1-5,-,TRBV12-3/TRBV12-4,many,TGTGCCAGCAGTTTATGGGGAAATAGCAATCAGCCCCAGCATTTT,CASSLWGNSNQPQHF
TRBJ1-1,TRBD1,TRBV6-1,many,TGTGCCACCACCAAGCGGGGACAGCCTGAAGCTTTCTTT,CATTKRGQPEAFF
TRBJ2-1,TRBD2,TRBV20-1,many,TGCAGCCTCGGGATTAAAGGGAGGGCCAGATCCTACAATGAGCAGTTCTTC,CSLGIKGRARSYNEQFF
TRBJ2-1,TRBD2,TRBV19,many,TGTGCCAGTTCCAGACTAGCGGGAAGTCAGAATGAGCAGTTCTTC,CASSRLAGSQNEQFF
TRBJ2-5,-,TRBV14,-,TGTGCCAGCAGCCAAGAATCGGGTTTGGGGGAGACCCAGTACTTC,CASSQESGLGETQYF
TRBJ2-3,-,TRBV18,many,TGTGCCAGCTCACCAAGCGTCGGCTCATTTTCAGATACGCAGTATTTT,CASSPSVGSFSDTQYF
TRBJ1-2,-,TRBV7-9,many,TGTGCCAGCAGCTTAGTAGGCAGGGACTATGGCTACACCTTC,CASSLVGRDYGYTF
TRBJ2-7,-,TRBV7-2,few,TGTGCCAGCACCCTGTCCGGGACCCCCTACGAGCAGTACTTC,CASTLSGTPYEQYF
TRBJ1-2,-,TRBV4-1,-,TGCGCCAGCAGCCAAGATCCATATGGCTACACCTTC,CASSQDPYGYTF
TRBJ2-3,TRBD2,TRBV11-2,many,TGTGCCAGCAGCCCCCAGGCGGGGACTATCACAGATACGCAGTATTTT,CASSPQAGTITDTQYF
TRBJ1-1,-,TRBV18,-,TGTGCCAGCTCACCAACCAACAGGGTTTCTATGAACACTGAAGCTTTCTTT,CASSPTNRVSMNTEAFF
TRBJ1-2,TRBD1,TRBV28,many,TGTGCCAGCAGTTTATGGCAGGGGGCGGAATGGGGCTACACCTTC,CASSLWQGAEWGYTF
TRBJ2-3,-,TRBV11-3,many,TGTGCCAGCAGCTTACAACAGGGATTAGGGTCAGATACGCAGTATTTT,CASSLQQGLGSDTQYF